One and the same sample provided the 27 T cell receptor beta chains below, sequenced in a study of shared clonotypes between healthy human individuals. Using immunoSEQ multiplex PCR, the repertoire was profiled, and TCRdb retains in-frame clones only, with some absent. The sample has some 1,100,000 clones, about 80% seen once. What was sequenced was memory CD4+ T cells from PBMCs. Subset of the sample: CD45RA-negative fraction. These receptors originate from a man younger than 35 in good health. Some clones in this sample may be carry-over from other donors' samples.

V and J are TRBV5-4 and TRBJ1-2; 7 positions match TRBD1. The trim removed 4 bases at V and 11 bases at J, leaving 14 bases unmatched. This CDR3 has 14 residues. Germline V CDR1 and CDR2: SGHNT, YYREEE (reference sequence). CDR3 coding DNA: TGTGCCAGCAGCCAGCCGCAGGGGGATTTAGGGTACACCTTC. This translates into CASSQPQGDLGYTF.

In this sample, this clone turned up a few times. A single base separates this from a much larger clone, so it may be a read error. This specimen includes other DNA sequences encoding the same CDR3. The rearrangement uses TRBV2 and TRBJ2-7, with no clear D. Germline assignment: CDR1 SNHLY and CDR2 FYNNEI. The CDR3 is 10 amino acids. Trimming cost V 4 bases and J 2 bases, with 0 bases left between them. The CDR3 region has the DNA TGTGCCAGCAGTGCCTACGAGCAGTACTTC. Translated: CASSAYEQYF. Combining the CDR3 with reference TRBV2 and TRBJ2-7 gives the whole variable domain EPEVTQTPSHQVTQMGQEVILRCVPISNHLYFYWYRQILGQKVEFLVSFYNNEISEKSEIFDDQFSVERPDGSNFTLKIRSTKLEDSAMYFCASSAYEQYFGPGTRLTVT.

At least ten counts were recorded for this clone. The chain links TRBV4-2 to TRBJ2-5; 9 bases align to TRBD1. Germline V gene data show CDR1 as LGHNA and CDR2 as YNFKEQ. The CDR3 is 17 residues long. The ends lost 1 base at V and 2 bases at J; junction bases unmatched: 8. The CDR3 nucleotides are TGTGCCAGCAGCCAAGGAGGATGGGGACAGGGTCAAGAGACCCAGTACTTC. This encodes CASSQGGWGQGQETQYF.

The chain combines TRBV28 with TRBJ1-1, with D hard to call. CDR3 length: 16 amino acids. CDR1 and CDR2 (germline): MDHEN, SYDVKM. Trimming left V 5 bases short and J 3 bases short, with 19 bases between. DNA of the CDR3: TGTGCCAGCAGTCCCATCCTCGGACGGCGGGACACTGAAGCTTTCTTT. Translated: CASSPILGRRDTEAFF. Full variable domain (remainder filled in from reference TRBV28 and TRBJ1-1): DVKVTQSSRYLVKRTGEKVFLECVQDMDHENMFWYRQDPGLGLRLIYFSYDVKMKEKGDIPEGYSVSREKKERFSLILESASTNQTSMYLCASSPILGRRDTEAFFGQGTRLTVV.

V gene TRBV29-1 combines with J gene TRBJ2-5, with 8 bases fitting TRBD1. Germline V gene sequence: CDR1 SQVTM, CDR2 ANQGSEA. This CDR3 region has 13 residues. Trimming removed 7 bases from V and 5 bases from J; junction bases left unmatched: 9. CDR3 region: CSAVDRGGETQYF. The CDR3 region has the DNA TGCAGCGCAGTAGACAGGGGCGGGGAGACCCAGTACTTC.

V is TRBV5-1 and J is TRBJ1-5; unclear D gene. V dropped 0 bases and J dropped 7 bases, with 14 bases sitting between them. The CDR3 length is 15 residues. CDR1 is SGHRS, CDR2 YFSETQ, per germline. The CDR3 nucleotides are TGCGCCAGCAGCTTGGGCGTGGGTGTAGGACAGCCCCAGCATTTT. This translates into CASSLGVGVGQPQHF.

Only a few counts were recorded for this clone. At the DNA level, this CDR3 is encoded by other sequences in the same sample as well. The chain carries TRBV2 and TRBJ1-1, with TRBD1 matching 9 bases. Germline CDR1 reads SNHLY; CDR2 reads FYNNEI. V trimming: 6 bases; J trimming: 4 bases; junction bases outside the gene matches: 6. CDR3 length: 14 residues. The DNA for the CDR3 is TGTGCCAGCAGAACGACAGGGGGGATCACTGAAGCTTTCTTT. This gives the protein CASRTTGGITEAFF.

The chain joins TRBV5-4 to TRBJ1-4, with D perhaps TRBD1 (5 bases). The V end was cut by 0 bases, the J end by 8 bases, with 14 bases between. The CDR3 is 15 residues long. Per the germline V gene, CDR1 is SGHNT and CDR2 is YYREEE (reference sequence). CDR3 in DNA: TGTGCCAGCAGCTTGGACGGCAGGGAGGGGGAAAAACTGTTTTTT. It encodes CASSLDGREGEKLFF.

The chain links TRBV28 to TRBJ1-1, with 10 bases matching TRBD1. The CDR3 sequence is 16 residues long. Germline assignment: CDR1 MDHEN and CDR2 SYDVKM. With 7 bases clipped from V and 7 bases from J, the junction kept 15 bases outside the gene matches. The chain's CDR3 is CASIRGWTGGFGEAFF. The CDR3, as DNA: TGTGCCAGCATTAGGGGCTGGACAGGGGGATTCGGTGAAGCTTTCTTT. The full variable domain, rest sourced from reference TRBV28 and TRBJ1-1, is DVKVTQSSRYLVKRTGEKVFLECVQDMDHENMFWYRQDPGLGLRLIYFSYDVKMKEKGDIPEGYSVSREKKERFSLILESASTNQTSMYLCASIRGWTGGFGEAFFGQGTRLTVV.

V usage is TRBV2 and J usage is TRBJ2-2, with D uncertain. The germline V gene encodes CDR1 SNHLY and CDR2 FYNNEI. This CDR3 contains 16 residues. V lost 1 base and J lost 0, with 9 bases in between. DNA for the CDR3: TGTGCCAGCAGTGAAGGGCGCACAGCGAACACCGGGGAGCTGTTTTTT. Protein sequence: CASSEGRTANTGELFF.

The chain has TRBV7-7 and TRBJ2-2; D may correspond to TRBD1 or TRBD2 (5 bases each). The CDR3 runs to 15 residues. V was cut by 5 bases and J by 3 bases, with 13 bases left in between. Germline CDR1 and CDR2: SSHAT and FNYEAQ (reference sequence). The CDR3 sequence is CASSLGVGDTGELFF. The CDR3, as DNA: TGTGCCAGCAGCCTCGGGGTGGGGGACACCGGGGAGCTGTTTTTT.

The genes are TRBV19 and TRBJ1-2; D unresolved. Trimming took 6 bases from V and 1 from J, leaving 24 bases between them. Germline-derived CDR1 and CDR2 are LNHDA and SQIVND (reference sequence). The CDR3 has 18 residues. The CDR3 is CASSRLYPGSQLNYGYTF. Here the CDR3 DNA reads TGTGCCAGTAGCCGATTATATCCCGGGTCCCAGCTTAACTATGGCTACACCTTC. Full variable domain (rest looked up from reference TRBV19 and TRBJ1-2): DGGITQSPKYLFRKEGQNVTLSCEQNLNHDAMYWYRQDPGQGLRLIYYSQIVNDFQKGDIAEGYSVSREKKESFPLTVTSAQKNPTAFYLCASSRLYPGSQLNYGYTFGSGTRLTVV.

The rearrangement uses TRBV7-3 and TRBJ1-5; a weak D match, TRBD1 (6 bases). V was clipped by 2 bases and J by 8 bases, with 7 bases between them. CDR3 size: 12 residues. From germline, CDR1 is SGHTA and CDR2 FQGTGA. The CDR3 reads CASSLAGEPQHF. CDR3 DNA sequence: TGTGCCAGCAGCTTAGCAGGGGAGCCCCAGCATTTT.

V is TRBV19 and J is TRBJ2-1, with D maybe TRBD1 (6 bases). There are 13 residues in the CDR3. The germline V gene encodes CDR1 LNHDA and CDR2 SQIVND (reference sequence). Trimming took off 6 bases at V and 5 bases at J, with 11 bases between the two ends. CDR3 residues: CASRHRDDNEQFF. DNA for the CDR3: TGTGCCAGTAGGCACAGGGATGACAATGAGCAGTTCTTC. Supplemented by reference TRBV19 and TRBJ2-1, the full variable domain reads DGGITQSPKYLFRKEGQNVTLSCEQNLNHDAMYWYRQDPGQGLRLIYYSQIVNDFQKGDIAEGYSVSREKKESFPLTVTSAQKNPTAFYLCASRHRDDNEQFFGPGTRLTVL.

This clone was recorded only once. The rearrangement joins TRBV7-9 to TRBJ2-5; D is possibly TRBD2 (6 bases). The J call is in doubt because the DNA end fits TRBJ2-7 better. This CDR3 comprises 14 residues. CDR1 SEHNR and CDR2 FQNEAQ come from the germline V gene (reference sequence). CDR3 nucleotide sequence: TGTGCCAGCAGTGACGCCCGGGGACTCTACGAGCAGTACTTC. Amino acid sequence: CASSDARGLYEQYF.

As DNA, the CDR3 is TGTGCCACCGGGGGGAATCAGCCCCAGCATTTT. Amino acids: CATGGNQPQHF. The J gene is TRBJ1-5, the V gene TRBV10-3; D may be TRBD1 (5 bases). Per the germline V gene, CDR1 is ENHRY and CDR2 is SYGVKD. The length of the CDR3 is 11 residues. V lost 10 bases and J 4 bases, leaving 8 bases between the germline ends.

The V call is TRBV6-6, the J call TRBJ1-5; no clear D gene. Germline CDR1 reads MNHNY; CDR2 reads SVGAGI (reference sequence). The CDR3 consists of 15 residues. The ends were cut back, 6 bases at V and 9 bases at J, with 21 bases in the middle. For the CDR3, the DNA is TGTGCCAGCAGCCCATTTTCCGGAACCGTCCCGCCCCAGCATTTT. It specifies CASSPFSGTVPPQHF.

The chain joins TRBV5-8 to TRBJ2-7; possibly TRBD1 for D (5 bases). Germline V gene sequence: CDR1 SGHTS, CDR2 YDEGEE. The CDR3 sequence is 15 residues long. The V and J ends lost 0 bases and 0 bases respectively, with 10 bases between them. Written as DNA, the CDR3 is TGTGCCAGCAGCTTGGTTCCAGGGATCTCCTACGAGCAGTACTTC. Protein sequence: CASSLVPGISYEQYF.

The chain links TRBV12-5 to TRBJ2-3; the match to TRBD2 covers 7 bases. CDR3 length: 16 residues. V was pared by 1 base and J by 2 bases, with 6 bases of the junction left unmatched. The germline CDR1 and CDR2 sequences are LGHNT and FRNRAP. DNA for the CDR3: TGTGCTAGTGGTTTGGGAGCTAGCGGAAACACAGATACGCAGTATTTT. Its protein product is CASGLGASGNTDTQYF.

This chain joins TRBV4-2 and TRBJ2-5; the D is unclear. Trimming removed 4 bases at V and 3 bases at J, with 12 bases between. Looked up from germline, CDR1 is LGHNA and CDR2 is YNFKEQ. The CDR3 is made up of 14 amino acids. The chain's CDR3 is CASSPPLQKETQYF. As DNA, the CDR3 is TGTGCCAGCAGCCCCCCACTGCAGAAAGAGACCCAGTACTTC.

CDR3 in DNA: TGCGCCAGCAGTGCGTTGGGCGGGAGATCTCGCAATGAGCAGTTCTTC. Translation gives CASSALGGRSRNEQFF. The V call is TRBV10-2, the J call TRBJ2-1; TRBD2 matches at 7 bases. V lost 4 bases to trimming and J lost 6 bases; unmatched junction nucleotides: 12. Germline V gene sequence: CDR1 WSHSY, CDR2 SAAADI. The CDR3 extends over 16 amino acids.

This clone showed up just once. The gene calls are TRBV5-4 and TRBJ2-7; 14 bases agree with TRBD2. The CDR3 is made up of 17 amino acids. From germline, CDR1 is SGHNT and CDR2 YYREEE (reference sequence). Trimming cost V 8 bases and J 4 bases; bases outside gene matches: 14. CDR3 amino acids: CARGAGLAGAGGYEQYF. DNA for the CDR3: TGTGCCAGGGGGGCGGGACTAGCGGGAGCAGGAGGGTACGAGCAGTACTTC.

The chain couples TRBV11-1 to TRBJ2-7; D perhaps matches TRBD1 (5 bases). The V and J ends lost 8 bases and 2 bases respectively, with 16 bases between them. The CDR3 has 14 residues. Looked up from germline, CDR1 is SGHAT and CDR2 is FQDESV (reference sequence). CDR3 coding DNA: TGTGCCAGCGCCGACCCAGGGAATCCCTACGAGCAGTACTTC. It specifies CASADPGNPYEQYF.

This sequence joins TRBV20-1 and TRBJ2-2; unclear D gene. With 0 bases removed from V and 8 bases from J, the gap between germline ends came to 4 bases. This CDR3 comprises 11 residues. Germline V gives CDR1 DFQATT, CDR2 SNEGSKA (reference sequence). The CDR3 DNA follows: TGCAGTGCTAGAGATCGAGGGGAGCTGTTTTTT. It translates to CSARDRGELFF.

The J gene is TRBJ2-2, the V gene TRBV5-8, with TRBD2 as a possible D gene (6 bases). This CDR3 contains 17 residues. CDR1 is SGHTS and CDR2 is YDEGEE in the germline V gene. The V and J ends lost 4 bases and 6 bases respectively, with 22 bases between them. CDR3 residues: CASSLSGDSGSAGELFF. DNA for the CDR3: TGTGCCAGCAGCCTCTCGGGGGATTCAGGGTCTGCCGGGGAGCTGTTTTTT. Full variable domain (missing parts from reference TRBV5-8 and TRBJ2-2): EAGVTQSPTHLIKTRGQQATLRCSPISGHTSVYWYQQALGLGLQFLLWYDEGEERNRGNFPPRFSGRQFPNYSSELNVNALELEDSALYLCASSLSGDSGSAGELFFGEGSRLTVL.

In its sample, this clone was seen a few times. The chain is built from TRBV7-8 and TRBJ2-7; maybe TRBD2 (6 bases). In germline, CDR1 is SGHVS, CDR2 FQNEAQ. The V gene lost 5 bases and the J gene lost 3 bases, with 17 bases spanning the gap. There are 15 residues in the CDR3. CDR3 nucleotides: TGTGCCAGCAGCCAACGGGAGCCAGGATACTACGAGCAGTACTTC. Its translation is CASSQREPGYYEQYF.

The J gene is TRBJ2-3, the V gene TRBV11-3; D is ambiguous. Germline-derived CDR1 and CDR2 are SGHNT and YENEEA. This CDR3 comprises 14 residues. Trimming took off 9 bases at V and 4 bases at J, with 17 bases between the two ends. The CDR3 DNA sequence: TGTGCCAGGCCACCCAGCGACGTCCCAGATACGCAGTATTTT. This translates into CARPPSDVPDTQYF. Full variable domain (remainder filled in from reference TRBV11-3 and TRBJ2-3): EAGVVQSPRYKIIEKKQPVAFWCNPISGHNTLYWYLQNLGQGPELLIRYENEEAVDDSQLPKDRFSAERLKGVDSTLKIQPAELGDSAVYLCARPPSDVPDTQYFGPGTRLTVL.